These 32 T cell receptor beta chains were sequenced from one sample in a study of T-cell reconstitution after alpha-beta-depleted transplantation in children (dated by TCRdb to 2016 to 2018). Library generation was performed with PCR. Sequencer: Illumina HiSeq 2500. Molecular barcoding was employed in the preparation of TCR libraries, with unique molecular identifiers being used to normalize TCRbeta repertoire quantification. TCRdb cleaned the public reads at Q25 with fastp, built clones with MiXCR and kept in-frame beta chains. A single entry per CDR3 protein holds the most common genes and DNA from its merged rows. Here the sample has nearly 550,000 distinct CDR3 sequences; around 17% occur a single time. The ten largest clones take up 3% to 3.5% of the sample. The sequenced sample was PBMCs from the stem cell graft donor, obtained from the stem cell graft. The receptors derive from a human donor who donated a stem cell graft to a child with acute lymphoblastic leukemia.

This clonotype was counted a few times. This chain uses TRBV5-1 with TRBJ2-5; either TRBD1 or TRBD2 may supply D (5 bases each). The V gene lost 0 bases and the J gene lost 5 bases, with 11 bases spanning the gap. This CDR3 is built from 14 residues. Germline V gives CDR1 SGHRS, CDR2 YFSETQ. This CDR3 reads CASSLVGRSETQYF. The CDR3 DNA is TGCGCCAGCAGCTTGGTGGGACGGTCCGAGACCCAGTACTTC.

This chain joins TRBV2 and TRBJ2-7, with 11 bases that match TRBD1. Per the germline V gene, CDR1 is SNHLY and CDR2 is FYNNEI. J was trimmed by 3 bases and V by 6 bases; bases with no gene match: 7. CDR3 length: 15 amino acids. The CDR3 is CASSKWTGGNYEQYF. The CDR3 region has the DNA TGTGCCAGCAGCAAGTGGACAGGGGGCAACTACGAGCAGTACTTC.

This clonotype was seen a handful of times. The chain is built from TRBV7-3 and TRBJ2-1, with TRBD2 matching over 8 bases. Losses at the gene ends were 0 bases for V and 8 bases for J; bases not matched to a gene: 12. The germline V gene has CDR1 SGHTA and CDR2 FQGTGA. CDR3 size: 17 residues. The DNA of the CDR3 is TGTGCCAGCAGCTTAACTTTCGGGGGGACTAGAGGGGATGAGCAGTTCTTC. It encodes CASSLTFGGTRGDEQFF.

The V call is TRBV4-2, the J call TRBJ1-2; 7 bases align to TRBD1. The germline CDR1 and CDR2 sequences are LGHNA and YNFKEQ. V shed 3 bases and J 3 bases; nucleotides not matched to a gene: 4. The CDR3 is 14 residues long. The CDR3 region is CASSHDRVDYGYTF. In nucleotides, the CDR3 is TGTGCCAGCAGCCATGACAGGGTTGACTATGGCTACACCTTC.

The chain combines TRBV29-1 with TRBJ1-2, with D tentatively TRBD1 (6 bases). The CDR3 is 12 amino acids. Per the germline V gene, CDR1 is SQVTM and CDR2 is ANQGSEA. V was trimmed by 5 bases and J by 6 bases, leaving 13 bases between them. This chain's CDR3 is CSVQSGADGYTF. In DNA form, the CDR3 reads TGCAGCGTTCAGTCAGGGGCCGATGGCTACACCTTC.

The chain carries TRBV12-5 and TRBJ1-4; 7 bases map to TRBD1. The CDR3 runs to 16 residues. V gave up 0 bases and J gave up 2 bases; unmatched junction bases: 3. Germline values: CDR1 LGHNT, CDR2 FRNRAP. CDR3 amino acids: CASGLVLQGTNEKLFF. The CDR3, as DNA: TGTGCTAGTGGTTTGGTTTTACAGGGGACTAATGAAAAACTGTTTTTT.

In this sample, this clonotype turned up many times. Mismatch with germline at one junction end may stem from a read error. CDR3 bases: TGCGCCAGCAGCTTGGGGGGAGATGAAGCTTTCTTT. It specifies CASSLGGDEAFF. The V and J genes are TRBV7-9 and TRBJ1-1, with TRBD1 as a possible D gene (5 bases). The CDR3 loop spans 12 amino acids. From germline, CDR1 is SEHNR and CDR2 FQNEAQ (reference sequence). The full variable domain, completed using reference TRBV7-9 and TRBJ1-1, is DTGVSQNPRHKITKRGQNVTFRCDPISEHNRLYWYRQTLGQGPEFLTYFQNEAQLEKSRLLSDRFSAERPKGSFSTLEIQRTEQGDSAMYLCASSLGGDEAFFGQGTRLTVV.

This clonotype was picked up a small number of times. The chain combines TRBV6-1 with TRBJ1-4; D may be TRBD1 (6 bases). Germline V gene data show CDR1 as MNHNS and CDR2 as SASEGT. The CDR3 consists of 15 residues. Trimming stripped 5 bases from V and 6 bases from J, with 16 bases between. Here the CDR3 DNA reads TGTGCCAGCAGTCGAGGGGCGGGGGCTCATGAAAAACTGTTTTTT. This sequence encodes CASSRGAGAHEKLFF.

This chain connects TRBV7-9 to TRBJ1-1; D gene uncertain. V was clipped by 1 base and J by 4 bases, with 4 bases between them. In germline, CDR1 is SEHNR, CDR2 FQNEAQ (reference sequence). The CDR3 is 12 amino acids. The CDR3 bases are TGTGCCAGCAGCTTAGTCAGCACTGAAGCTTTCTTT. This gives the protein CASSLVSTEAFF.

The table lists this clonotype with a few counts. The rearrangement uses TRBV7-9 and TRBJ2-3, with D unclear. V lost 5 bases to trimming and J lost 6 bases, with 15 bases between them. This CDR3 has 14 residues. Germline V CDR1 and CDR2: SEHNR, FQNEAQ (reference sequence). The DNA of the CDR3 is TGTGCCAGCAGCGGTGGCCTTGGATTGGATACGCAGTATTTT. Protein sequence: CASSGGLGLDTQYF.

This clonotype has more than one count but fewer than ten. This chain joins TRBV29-1 and TRBJ2-3; D may be TRBD2 (6 bases). Germline V gene data show CDR1 as SQVTM and CDR2 as ANQGSEA. The CDR3 totals 13 residues. V dropped 7 bases and J dropped 4 bases, with 15 bases sitting between them. The CDR3 DNA sequence: TGCAGCGCCTTGTGGGGGGTGGCAGATACGCAGTATTTT. Translating it yields CSALWGVADTQYF.

Only a few counts were recorded for this clonotype. The rearrangement links TRBV9 to TRBJ2-2, with 12 bases identical to TRBD2. The V segment lost 8 bases and the J segment 3 bases; nucleotides outside the gene matches: 8. The CDR3 is 16 residues long. Germline CDR1 is SGDLS and CDR2 is YYNGEE. The CDR3 DNA reads as TGTGCCAGGAGACTAGCGGGAGCGGTGGACACCGGGGAGCTGTTTTTT. It codes for CARRLAGAVDTGELFF.

The V and J genes are TRBV15 and TRBJ2-6, with D possibly TRBD1 on 5 matching bases. Germline assignment: CDR1 LNHNV and CDR2 YYDKDF (reference sequence). This CDR3 has 17 amino acids. The V end lost 5 bases, the J end lost 0 bases, and 14 bases lay between the germline ends. The CDR3 DNA is TGTGCCACCAGCGGCTGGACAAGTAGCTCTGGGGCCAACGTCCTGACTTTC. Its protein is CATSGWTSSSGANVLTF.

This chain joins TRBV18 and TRBJ2-3; possibly TRBD2 for D (5 bases). Trimming left V 5 bases short and J 5 bases short, with 17 bases between. Germline values: CDR1 KGHSH, CDR2 LQKENI. The CDR3 runs 15 residues. The CDR3: CASSTFGLAIDTQYF. The DNA of the CDR3 is TGTGCCAGCTCAACCTTCGGACTCGCCATAGATACGCAGTATTTT.

This chain links TRBV5-5 with TRBJ2-2; TRBD2 matches 8 bases. Unmatched junction bases numbered 4, after V lost 2 bases and J lost 4 bases. This CDR3 region has 15 residues. Germline V gene data show CDR1 as SGHKS and CDR2 as YYEKEE (reference sequence). CDR3 loop: CASSFRGGPTGELFF. CDR3 DNA sequence: TGTGCCAGCAGCTTCCGGGGGGGGCCCACCGGGGAGCTGTTTTTT.

The chain carries TRBV5-1 and TRBJ2-1, with unresolved D. Trimming pared 3 bases from V and 7 bases from J, leaving 14 bases between. The CDR3 loop spans 14 amino acids. Germline CDR1 and CDR2: SGHRS and YFSETQ. The CDR3 DNA reads TGCGCCAGCAGCTGGAGTGGGGTTAGAAATGAGCAGTTCTTC. As protein: CASSWSGVRNEQFF.

The chain recombines TRBV29-1 with TRBJ2-7; 11 bases match TRBD2. The CDR3 is made up of 15 amino acids. Germline trimming cut 1 base from V and 4 bases from J; bases unmatched to any gene: 6. In germline, CDR1 is SQVTM, CDR2 ANQGSEA. The CDR3 here is CSVEVPGLAVYEQYF. The CDR3 DNA sequence: TGCAGCGTTGAAGTCCCGGGACTAGCGGTTTACGAGCAGTACTTC.

The chain joins TRBV11-1 to TRBJ2-6; 10 nucleotides align to TRBD2. The CDR3 is made up of 19 amino acids. Looked up from germline, CDR1 is SGHAT and CDR2 is FQDESV (reference sequence). V lost 1 base and J lost 0; bases outside the gene matches: 6. The CDR3 protein is CASSLGGLADHSGANVLTF. The DNA for the CDR3 is TGTGCCAGCAGCTTAGGAGGACTAGCGGACCACTCTGGGGCCAACGTCCTGACTTTC.

This clonotype was observed a few times. The chain has TRBV20-1 and TRBJ1-1; TRBD1 might be the D (5 bases). The V gene lost 5 bases and the J gene lost 3 bases, with 13 bases spanning the gap. CDR1 DFQATT and CDR2 SNEGSKA come from the germline V gene (reference sequence). The CDR3 consists of 13 residues. CDR3 coding DNA: TGCAGTGCTTTCCGACCGGGACACACTGAAGCTTTCTTT. Its translation is CSAFRPGHTEAFF.

V and J are TRBV7-2 and TRBJ1-2; 7 nucleotides agree with TRBD1. Trimming cost V 1 base and J 6 bases; bases outside gene matches: 14. Germline V gives CDR1 SGHTA, CDR2 FQGNSA. The CDR3 loop spans 17 amino acids. The CDR3 here is CASSLVPVRGVGDGYTF. The CDR3 DNA follows: TGTGCCAGCAGCTTAGTACCCGTCAGGGGGGTAGGCGATGGCTACACCTTC.

This chain connects TRBV20-1 to TRBJ2-4; D is possibly TRBD1 or TRBD2 (5 bases each). The V end was cut by 6 bases, the J end by 3 bases, with 18 bases between. This CDR3 spans 15 amino acids. Germline V CDR1 and CDR2: DFQATT, SNEGSKA (reference sequence). CDR3: CSASGTVAYKNIQYF. CDR3 DNA: TGCAGTGCCAGTGGGACCGTCGCTTACAAAAACATTCAGTACTTC.

The chain employs TRBV11-2 and TRBJ1-6, with TRBD1 as a possible D gene (6 bases). V was cut by 3 bases and J by 14 bases, with 20 bases left in between. Germline V CDR1 and CDR2: SGHAT, FQNNGV. This CDR3 is built from 15 residues. CDR3 nucleotide sequence: TGTGCCAGCAGCTTCTCTCACGCAGGGGTTGGAGCCCTCCACTTT. Translated, it gives CASSFSHAGVGALHF. The whole variable domain, filled in from reference TRBV11-2 and TRBJ1-6, reads EAGVAQSPRYKIIEKRQSVAFWCNPISGHATLYWYQQILGQGPKLLIQFQNNGVVDDSQLPKDRFSAERLKGVDSTLKIQPAKLEDSAVYLCASSFSHAGVGALHFGNGTRLTVT.

The chain has TRBV9 and TRBJ2-7; no firm D call. Germline CDR1 is SGDLS and CDR2 is YYNGEE. Trimming removed 4 bases at V and 3 bases at J, with 20 bases between. The CDR3 extends over 16 amino acids. In nucleotides, the CDR3 is TGTGCCAGCAGCCCCCGTGGCTCGGGTCCTGGCTACGAGCAGTACTTC. Translating gives CASSPRGSGPGYEQYF.

The chain joins TRBV7-9 to TRBJ2-1, with TRBD2 matching 7 bases. Per germline, CDR1 SEHNR and CDR2 FQNEAQ (reference sequence). The length of the CDR3 is 16 residues. V lost 2 bases to trimming and J lost 2 bases; unmatched junction nucleotides: 6. CDR3 residues: CASSLWASGPYNEQFF. CDR3 DNA sequence: TGTGCCAGCAGCTTATGGGCTAGCGGACCCTACAATGAGCAGTTCTTC.

This clonotype was recorded at least ten times. V is TRBV15 and J is TRBJ2-1, with D possibly TRBD1 on 5 matching bases. Trimming removed 0 bases from V and 9 bases from J, with 15 bases in between. There are 15 residues in the CDR3. Looked up from germline, CDR1 is LNHNV and CDR2 is YYDKDF (reference sequence). CDR3 bases: TGTGCCACCAGCAGAGAAGTTGGGGCGTCAGGTGAGCAGTTCTTC. Amino acid sequence: CATSREVGASGEQFF.

This clonotype was detected ten times or more. The V and J genes are TRBV29-1 and TRBJ1-1; 7 bases are a match to TRBD1. With V trimmed by 6 bases and J by 0 bases, 4 bases remained unmatched. Germline-derived CDR1 and CDR2 are SQVTM and ANQGSEA. The CDR3 is 13 amino acids. CDR3 sequence reads: CSVGDRLNTEAFF. CDR3 DNA sequence: TGCAGCGTCGGGGACAGACTGAACACTGAAGCTTTCTTT.

This clonotype was observed a handful of times. The chain joins TRBV2 to TRBJ1-1; 10 bases line up with TRBD1. V was clipped by 4 bases and J by 6 bases; unmatched bases: 2. Germline CDR1 and CDR2: SNHLY and FYNNEI. This CDR3 has 13 amino acids. This chain's CDR3 is CASSGTGGAEAFF. DNA for the CDR3: TGTGCCAGCAGTGGGACAGGGGGAGCTGAAGCTTTCTTT.

The table lists this clonotype with a few counts. The rearrangement uses TRBV30 and TRBJ2-1, with 11 bases fitting TRBD2. Germline-derived CDR1 and CDR2 are GTSNPN and SVGIG (reference sequence). The junction had 10 bases not matched to a gene; V was cut back by 5 bases and J by 7 bases. This CDR3 is built from 15 residues. Written as DNA, the CDR3 is TGTGCCTGGGAGGGCTTAGCGGGAGGGATAAATGAGCAGTTCTTC. This encodes CAWEGLAGGINEQFF. The full variable domain, in which reference TRBV30 and TRBJ2-1 provide the parts outside the CDR3, is SQTIHQWPATLVQPVGSPLSLECTVEGTSNPNLYWYRQAAGRGLQLLFYSVGIGQISSEVPQNLSASRPQDRQFILSSKKLLLSDSGFYLCAWEGLAGGINEQFFGPGTRLTVL.

This clonotype was seen a few times. The chain has TRBV20-1 and TRBJ1-4, with TRBD1 as a possible D gene (5 bases). The CDR3 has 15 residues. V was pared by 6 bases and J by 7 bases, with 21 bases between. Per the germline V gene, CDR1 is DFQATT and CDR2 is SNEGSKA (reference sequence). The CDR3 region has the DNA TGCAGTGCAAGAAAAGTGACAGAAGTGGGTGAAAAACTGTTTTTT. Translating gives CSARKVTEVGEKLFF.

This clonotype has just a few counts. The chain links TRBV18 to TRBJ1-2, with a possible D match to TRBD1 (5 bases). The CDR3 spans 21 residues. The V gene lost 5 bases and the J gene lost 5 bases, with 36 bases spanning the gap. Germline V gene lookup returns CDR1 KGHSH and CDR2 LQKENI. Here the CDR3 reads CASSDVTTGRDERSRVYGYTF. The CDR3 DNA reads as TGTGCCAGCTCAGACGTGACGACCGGGAGGGACGAACGCTCTAGGGTTTATGGCTACACCTTC.

The rearrangement joins TRBV20-1 to TRBJ2-3; unclear D gene. The CDR3 has 13 amino acids. Trimming left V 0 bases short and J 3 bases short, with 7 bases between. Germline values: CDR1 DFQATT, CDR2 SNEGSKA (reference sequence). The CDR3 sequence: CSAREWQTDTQYF. Here the CDR3 DNA reads TGCAGTGCTAGAGAATGGCAGACAGATACGCAGTATTTT.

The chain joins TRBV12-3 or TRBV12-4 to TRBJ2-1, with D possibly TRBD1 on 5 matching bases. The ends were cut back, 4 bases at V and 4 bases at J, with 14 bases in the middle. The CDR3 is made up of 15 amino acids. The CDR3 DNA follows: TGTGCCAGCAGTTCCCCACAGGACGGATACAATGAGCAGTTCTTC. Translating gives CASSSPQDGYNEQFF.